This T cell receptor beta chain appears in the sequencing data of a study of Ad26.COV2.S vaccination and SARS-CoV-2 variants. As for treatment: roughly 19 received Ad26.COV2.S at low or high dose, single or two shots; a few received placebo; per-sample allocation not given. Samples were taken on day 63 after the first vaccine or placebo injection. With 3 bases removed from V and 5 bases from J, the gap between germline ends came to 11 bases. This CDR3 is built from 14 residues. Germline V gene data show CDR1 as MNHEY and CDR2 as SVGAGI. The protocol was immunoSEQ multiplex PCR, while the TCRdb copy is restricted to in-frame clones and leaves out a portion. The sample includes about 350,000 clones, 80% to 90% of them seen just once.

The chain uses TRBV6-5 and TRBJ2-1; tentative D call: TRBD2 (5 bases). This TCR was sampled from a person aged 18-60 years who received the Ad26.COV2.S COVID-19 vaccine or a placebo. The sample was peripheral blood, taken in a trial of Ad26.COV2.S vaccine versus placebo. DNA for the CDR3: TGTGCCAGCAGTTATTTTGCCGGGAACAATGAGCAGTTCTTC. Translation gives CASSYFAGNNEQFF.